This T cell receptor beta chain stems from a study of blood T cell repertoires in COVID-19. Germline V CDR1 and CDR2: SGHVS, FQNEAQ. Trimming left V 4 bases short and J 0 bases short, with 10 bases between. The CDR3 is 15 residues long. TCRdb's copy holds only in-frame clones and misses some; the assay was immunoSEQ multiplex PCR. The table shows about 88,000 clones, with about 90% occurring only once. V gene TRBV7-8 combines with J gene TRBJ2-1, with D perhaps TRBD2 (6 bases). Sequencing was performed on peripheral blood. The clonotype comes from a human donor with active COVID-19. The donor label of this sample is uncertain. CDR3 DNA sequence: TGTGCCAGCAGCTCCGGGACTTACTCCTACAATGAGCAGTTCTTC. Amino acid sequence: CASSSGTYSYNEQFF. The full variable domain, in which reference TRBV7-8 and TRBJ2-1 provide the parts outside the CDR3, is GAGVSQSPRYKVAKRGQDVALRCDPISGHVSLFWYQQALGQGPEFLTYFQNEAQLDKSGLPSDRFFAERPEGSVSTLKIQRTQQEDSAVYLCASSSGTYSYNEQFFGPGTRLTVL.